The next 21 T cell receptor beta chains were all read from a single sample in a study of shared clonotypes between healthy human individuals. Sequencing used immunoSEQ multiplex PCR; TCRdb keeps in-frame clones, though not all of them. Of approximately 2.1 million clones in the sample, more than 85% were seen once. Input material: naive CD4+ T cells from PBMCs. Subset meaning: CD45RA+ positively selected. The receptors derive from a young man in good health. Some clones in this sample may be carry-over from other donors' samples.

This chain connects TRBV10-3 to TRBJ2-1; D assignment may be TRBD1 or TRBD2 (6 bases each). V lost 0 bases, J lost 8 bases, and 14 bases lay in between. Germline V CDR1 and CDR2: ENHRY, SYGVKD. The CDR3 loop spans 15 amino acids. The CDR3 loop reads CAISESRGVGDEQFF. The DNA for the CDR3 is TGTGCCATCAGTGAGTCGAGGGGGGTAGGCGATGAGCAGTTCTTC.

The chain links TRBV28 to TRBJ1-3; TRBD1 matches at 7 bases. V lost 7 bases and J lost 3; bases outside the gene matches: 9. CDR3 length: 15 amino acids. Germline V gene sequence: CDR1 MDHEN, CDR2 SYDVKM. The CDR3 region has the DNA TGTGCCAGCACCTCGGACAGGCATGGTGGAAACACCATATATTTT. Its translation is CASTSDRHGGNTIYF.

J is TRBJ2-1 and V is TRBV7-9; 9 bases are shared with TRBD2. The CDR3 consists of 15 residues. Trimming cost V 2 bases and J 9 bases; bases outside gene matches: 8. The germline V gene encodes CDR1 SEHNR and CDR2 FQNEAQ (reference sequence). CDR3 residues: CASSLMREGRGEQFF. For the CDR3, the DNA is TGTGCCAGCAGCTTAATGCGGGAGGGCCGCGGTGAGCAGTTCTTC.

The chain uses TRBV19 and TRBJ1-1; D unclear. Trimming removed 6 bases at V and 4 bases at J, with 21 bases between. Germline V lookup: CDR1 LNHDA, CDR2 SQIVND (reference sequence). This CDR3 is built from 16 residues. The CDR3 spells CASSYRDSLHPTEAFF. CDR3 DNA: TGTGCCAGTAGCTACCGGGATTCCCTTCATCCCACTGAAGCTTTCTTT.

J is TRBJ1-6 and V is TRBV10-3; 7 bases agree with TRBD1. From germline, CDR1 is ENHRY and CDR2 SYGVKD. The CDR3 has 16 amino acids. J gave up 1 base and V 8 bases, and 8 bases lay outside the gene matches. The CDR3 is CAIGGHRGSYNSPLHF. CDR3 bases: TGTGCCATCGGGGGCCACAGGGGATCCTATAATTCACCCCTCCACTTT.

This clone appeared a single time. DNA for the CDR3: TGTGCCAGCTCACCACGGAATACACTCGACACCATATATTTT. It yields the protein CASSPRNTLDTIYF. J is TRBJ1-3 and V is TRBV18; D uncertain. CDR3 length: 14 residues. Trimming stripped 1 base from V and 8 bases from J, with 12 bases between. Germline-derived CDR1 and CDR2 are KGHSH and LQKENI.

The chain carries TRBV30 and TRBJ2-7; 9 nucleotides match TRBD2. The CDR3 has 19 residues. V was clipped by 3 bases and J by 4 bases; unmatched bases: 22. The germline V gene has CDR1 GTSNPN and CDR2 SVGIG (reference sequence). Here the CDR3 reads CAWREQGGRADSRFYEQYF. In DNA form, the CDR3 reads TGTGCCTGGAGAGAACAGGGCGGGAGGGCCGATTCTAGGTTTTACGAGCAGTACTTC.

J is TRBJ2-7 and V is TRBV9; D is possibly TRBD1 (6 bases). V dropped 4 bases and J dropped 2 bases, with 13 bases sitting between them. In germline, CDR1 is SGDLS, CDR2 YYNGEE. CDR3 length equals 14 residues. The CDR3 DNA is TGTGCCAGCAGCCCAGAGACAGGAGCCTACGAGCAGTACTTC. Translation gives CASSPETGAYEQYF.

The chain recombines TRBV10-3 with TRBJ2-7; the D gene is possibly TRBD2 (6 bases). The germline V gene encodes CDR1 ENHRY and CDR2 SYGVKD. The CDR3 contains 16 residues. Trimming removed 0 bases from V and 3 bases from J, with 15 bases in between. The CDR3 is CAISESSPGAYYEQYF. The CDR3 DNA reads as TGTGCCATCAGTGAGTCGAGTCCGGGAGCCTACTACGAGCAGTACTTC.

This chain links TRBV5-4 with TRBJ2-3, with D tentatively TRBD2 (6 bases). Germline V gene sequence: CDR1 SGHNT, CDR2 YYREEE (reference sequence). Trimming pared 1 base from V and 5 bases from J, leaving 11 bases between. This CDR3 has 14 amino acids. CDR3 sequence (DNA): TGTGCCAGCAGCTTGCCGGGAGAGGGAGATACGCAGTATTTT. Translated: CASSLPGEGDTQYF.

The chain combines TRBV5-6 with TRBJ2-2; 8 bases are shared with TRBD2. This CDR3 is built from 16 residues. V was pared by 4 bases and J by 2 bases, with 7 bases of the junction left unmatched. CDR1 and CDR2 from the germline V gene are SGHDT and YYEEEE. The CDR3 sequence is CASSALAGSNTGELFF. The CDR3 DNA sequence: TGTGCCAGCAGCGCCTTAGCGGGATCTAACACCGGGGAGCTGTTTTTT. The full variable domain, its missing parts supplied by reference TRBV5-6 and TRBJ2-2, is DAGVTQSPTHLIKTRGQQVTLRCSPKSGHDTVSWYQQALGQGPQFIFQYYEEEERQRGNFPDRFSGHQFPNYSSELNVNALLLGDSALYLCASSALAGSNTGELFFGEGSRLTVL.

The chain is built from TRBV11-2 and TRBJ2-2, with 10 bases fitting TRBD2. Germline V gene data show CDR1 as SGHAT and CDR2 as FQNNGV. Germline trimming cut 1 base from V and 7 bases from J; bases unmatched to any gene: 9. The CDR3 runs 17 residues. CDR3 in DNA: TGTGCCAGCAGCTTAGTAGGAGCGGGAGGGTTCGTCGGGGAGCTGTTTTTT. This sequence encodes CASSLVGAGGFVGELFF. The full variable domain, with the rest looked up from reference TRBV11-2 and TRBJ2-2, is EAGVAQSPRYKIIEKRQSVAFWCNPISGHATLYWYQQILGQGPKLLIQFQNNGVVDDSQLPKDRFSAERLKGVDSTLKIQPAKLEDSAVYLCASSLVGAGGFVGELFFGEGSRLTVL.

The rearrangement links TRBV5-1 to TRBJ2-7, with TRBD1 matching over 8 bases. The germline V gene has CDR1 SGHRS and CDR2 YFSETQ. The CDR3 covers 14 residues. Trimming at V came to 1 base and at J to 6 bases, leaving 6 bases not matched to a gene. CDR3 nucleotides: TGCGCCAGCAGCTTGCCCAGGGGGCCGGGCGAGCAGTACTTC. Residues: CASSLPRGPGEQYF.

The chain carries TRBV27 and TRBJ2-2; 11 nucleotides agree with TRBD2. Germline CDR1 and CDR2: MNHEY and SMNVEV (reference sequence). The CDR3 has 17 amino acids. The junction had 8 bases not matched to a gene; V was cut back by 4 bases and J by 4 bases. CDR3 region: CASSSLAGGLVTGELFF. DNA of the CDR3: TGTGCCAGCAGTTCTTTAGCGGGAGGGCTAGTCACCGGGGAGCTGTTTTTT.

This chain links TRBV7-3 with TRBJ1-5; D may be TRBD1 (6 bases). Trimming cost V 2 bases and J 10 bases, with 27 bases left between them. The CDR3 has 18 residues. The germline CDR1 and CDR2 sequences are SGHTA and FQGTGA. The CDR3 region has the DNA TGTGCCAGCAGCTTAGGGTCTTCGAACAGGGTTAAGCTTTCTCCCCAGCATTTT. It specifies CASSLGSSNRVKLSPQHF.

The rearrangement uses TRBV19 and TRBJ2-4; D is possibly TRBD1 (7 bases). V lost 5 bases and J 1 base, leaving 15 bases between the germline ends. The CDR3 extends over 16 amino acids. Germline assignment: CDR1 LNHDA and CDR2 SQIVND (reference sequence). The CDR3 sequence: CASSWRGQEAKNIQYF. The CDR3 DNA reads as TGTGCCAGTAGTTGGAGGGGGCAGGAGGCCAAAAACATTCAGTACTTC. Using reference TRBV19 and TRBJ2-4 for the parts outside the CDR3, the full variable domain is DGGITQSPKYLFRKEGQNVTLSCEQNLNHDAMYWYRQDPGQGLRLIYYSQIVNDFQKGDIAEGYSVSREKKESFPLTVTSAQKNPTAFYLCASSWRGQEAKNIQYFGAGTRLSVL.

The rearrangement uses TRBV28 and TRBJ1-6; TRBD1 agrees at 9 bases. The junction had 8 bases not matched to a gene; V was cut back by 8 bases and J by 9 bases. The length of the CDR3 is 14 residues. CDR1 and CDR2 (germline): MDHEN, SYDVKM. The CDR3 nucleotides read TGTGCCAGCGGACGGACAGGGGCTACTTCACCCCTCCACTTT. Translation: CASGRTGATSPLHF.

This clone was found a few times. The rearrangement uses TRBV19 and TRBJ1-1, with a weak D call TRBD1 (5 bases). CDR3 length: 15 residues. Germline loops: CDR1 LNHDA, CDR2 SQIVND (reference sequence). With 7 bases removed from V and 1 base from J, the gap between germline ends came to 16 bases. The CDR3 DNA follows: TGTGCCAGTACCGCCGGGGGGGTGCCGAACACTGAAGCTTTCTTT. It encodes CASTAGGVPNTEAFF.

V usage is TRBV29-1 and J usage is TRBJ1-2; possibly TRBD1 for D (5 bases). Per germline, CDR1 SQVTM and CDR2 ANQGSEA. The CDR3 loop spans 11 amino acids. The V end lost 4 bases, the J end lost 14 bases, and 17 bases lay between the germline ends. In DNA form, the CDR3 reads TGCAGCGTTGCGGGGCAGGGTAAGCGGACCTTC. Its translation is CSVAGQGKRTF.

V usage is TRBV5-1 and J usage is TRBJ1-4, with D unresolved. The CDR3 consists of 15 residues. The germline CDR1 and CDR2 sequences are SGHRS and YFSETQ. The V gene lost 4 bases and the J gene lost 10 bases, with 20 bases spanning the gap. CDR3 sequence: CASSPETTSPGKLFF. The CDR3 DNA is TGCGCCAGCAGCCCGGAGACTACTTCCCCCGGAAAACTGTTTTTT.

The genes are TRBV7-2 and TRBJ2-7, with 11 bases matching TRBD2. CDR1 is SGHTA, CDR2 FQGNSA, per germline. V was clipped by 5 bases and J by 3 bases; unmatched bases: 9. The CDR3 has 16 residues. CDR3 nucleotide sequence: TGTGCCAGCAGCCACCTCTCGCTAGCGGGAGGCTACGAGCAGTACTTC. It translates to CASSHLSLAGGYEQYF.